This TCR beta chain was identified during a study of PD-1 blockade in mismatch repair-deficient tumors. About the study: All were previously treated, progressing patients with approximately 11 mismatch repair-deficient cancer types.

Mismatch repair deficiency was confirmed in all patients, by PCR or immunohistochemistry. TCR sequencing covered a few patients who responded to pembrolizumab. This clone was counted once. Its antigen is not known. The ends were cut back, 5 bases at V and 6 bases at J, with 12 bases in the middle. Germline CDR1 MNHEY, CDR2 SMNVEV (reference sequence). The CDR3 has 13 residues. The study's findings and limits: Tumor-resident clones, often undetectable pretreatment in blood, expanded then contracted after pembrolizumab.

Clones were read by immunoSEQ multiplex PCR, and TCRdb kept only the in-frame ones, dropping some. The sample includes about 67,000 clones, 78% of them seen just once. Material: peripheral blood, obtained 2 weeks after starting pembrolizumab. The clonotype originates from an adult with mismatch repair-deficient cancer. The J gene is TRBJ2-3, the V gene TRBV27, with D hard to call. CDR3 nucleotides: TGTGCCAGCAGTATAGGACGGTTGGATACGCAGTATTTT. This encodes CASSIGRLDTQYF.